These T cell receptor beta chains were read from a single sample in a study of blood T cell repertoires in COVID-19. Measured with immunoSEQ multiplex PCR; TCRdb has only the in-frame clones, and not every one. The sample contains 42,000 or so clones, about 88% of which appear only once. Sequenced input: peripheral blood. Receptors originate from a human donor in a cohort sampled during active COVID-19. CDR3s include the opening cysteine and the closing phenylalanine or tryptophan. Fields, in order: D gene, J gene, V gene, clone size, CDR3 protein, CDR3 DNA. A D gene is named only where the DNA matches it firmly. For some rows the clone size is stated as once, few or many, or as a class when expanded; others skip it.

D: TRBD2; J: TRBJ2-1; V: TRBV29-1; size: .; CDR3: CSVVGSGGAGHEQFF; DNA: TGCAGCGTTGTGGGTAGCGGGGGGGCAGGCCATGAGCAGTTCTTC
D: TRBD1; J: TRBJ1-2; V: TRBV19; size: .; CDR3: CASSPQDRANYGYTF; DNA: TGTGCCAGTAGCCCTCAGGACAGGGCTAACTATGGCTACACCTTC
D: TRBD1; J: TRBJ2-2; V: TRBV7-2; size: once; CDR3: CASSLNRGVGELFF; DNA: TGTGCCAGCAGCCTCAACAGGGGGGTCGGGGAGCTGTTTTTT
D: .; J: TRBJ1-2; V: TRBV4-1; size: .; CDR3: CASSPFGGGPGMYYGYTF; DNA: TGCGCCAGCAGCCCGTTCGGGGGAGGGCCAGGGATGTACTATGGCTACACCTTC
D: TRBD1; J: TRBJ1-4; V: TRBV7-2; size: .; CDR3: CASSPDRSNEKLFF; DNA: TGTGCCAGCAGTCCGGACAGGAGTAATGAAAAACTGTTTTTT
D: .; J: TRBJ2-7; V: TRBV3-1/TRBV3-2; size: .; CDR3: CASSQHGSEQYF; DNA: TGTGCCAGCAGCCAACATGGTAGCGAGCAGTACTTC
D: TRBD1; J: TRBJ2-7; V: TRBV11-3; size: .; CDR3: CASSPGTGGEQYF; DNA: TGTGCCAGCAGCCCCGGGACAGGGGGAGAGCAGTACTTC
D: TRBD1; J: TRBJ2-3; V: TRBV18; size: .; CDR3: CASSRGQGDGDTQYF; DNA: TGTGCCAGCTCACGGGGACAGGGAGATGGAGATACGCAGTATTTT
D: TRBD1; J: TRBJ2-3; V: TRBV7-3; size: .; CDR3: CASSSPGQGETDTQYF; DNA: TGTGCCAGCAGCTCTCCGGGACAGGGGGAGACAGATACGCAGTATTTT
D: .; J: TRBJ2-7; V: TRBV18; size: .; CDR3: CASSPTRAGSYEQYF; DNA: TGTGCCAGCTCACCAACCAGGGCCGGCTCCTACGAGCAGTACTTC
D: TRBD1; J: TRBJ2-4; V: TRBV3-1/TRBV3-2; size: .; CDR3: CASSQGISPTGPRAKNIQYF; DNA: TGTGCCAGCAGCCAGGGAATTTCCCCGACAGGGCCGCGGGCCAAAAACATTCAGTACTTC
D: .; J: TRBJ2-1; V: TRBV3-1/TRBV3-2; size: .; CDR3: CASSSGGAHGDEQFF; DNA: TGTGCCAGCAGTTCTGGCGGGGCCCACGGCGATGAGCAGTTCTTC
D: TRBD1; J: TRBJ1-4; V: TRBV7-9; size: .; CDR3: CASSLRDRGTANEKLFF; DNA: TGTGCCAGCAGCTTACGGGACAGGGGTACCGCTAATGAAAAACTGTTTTTT
D: .; J: TRBJ2-2; V: TRBV4-2; size: once; CDR3: CASSPLGGSGELFF; DNA: TGTGCCAGCAGCCCTCTCGGGGGTTCCGGGGAGCTGTTTTTT
D: .; J: TRBJ2-5; V: TRBV3-1/TRBV3-2; size: .; CDR3: CASSQDGTSPGWETQYF; DNA: TGTGCCAGCAGCCAAGATGGCACTAGCCCGGGGTGGGAGACCCAGTACTTC
D: TRBD1; J: TRBJ2-7; V: TRBV27; size: .; CDR3: CASSRQGTSSYEQYF; DNA: TGTGCCAGCAGTCGACAGGGGACCAGCTCCTACGAGCAGTACTTC
D: TRBD1; J: TRBJ1-4; V: TRBV9; size: .; CDR3: CASSVGTGDEKLFF; DNA: TGTGCCAGCAGCGTAGGAACAGGGGATGAAAAACTGTTTTTT
D: TRBD2; J: TRBJ2-3; V: TRBV11-3; size: .; CDR3: CASSLTAGGLSDTQYF; DNA: TGTGCCAGCAGCCTAACAGCGGGGGGGTTGTCAGATACGCAGTATTTT
D: TRBD1; J: TRBJ1-6; V: TRBV11-2; size: .; CDR3: CASSFRNPRDRVVSSPLHF; DNA: TGTGCCAGCAGCTTCAGAAACCCCCGGGACAGGGTGGTGAGTTCACCCCTCCACTTT
D: .; J: TRBJ1-2; V: TRBV10-3; size: .; CDR3: CATDFGGGADGYTF; DNA: TGTGCCACCGACTTCGGGGGGGGCGCAGATGGCTACACCTTC
D: .; J: TRBJ2-7; V: TRBV3-1/TRBV3-2; size: .; CDR3: CASSQVFGYEQYF; DNA: TGTGCCAGCAGCCAAGTCTTCGGCTACGAGCAGTACTTC
D: .; J: TRBJ1-4; V: TRBV30; size: .; CDR3: CAWKRVRGSRGDNEKLFF; DNA: TGTGCCTGGAAGAGGGTGAGGGGGAGCCGGGGGGACAATGAAAAACTGTTTTTT
D: .; J: TRBJ1-1; V: TRBV19; size: once; CDR3: CASSITAEAFF; DNA: TGTGCCAGTAGTATAACAGCTGAAGCTTTCTTT
D: .; J: TRBJ2-3; V: TRBV30; size: once; CDR3: CAWSVPPADTQYF; DNA: TGTGCCTGGAGTGTGCCACCGGCAGATACGCAGTATTTT
D: TRBD1; J: TRBJ1-1; V: TRBV7-9; size: once; CDR3: CASSRDRGRNTEAFF; DNA: TGTGCCAGCAGCCGGGACAGGGGGAGGAACACTGAAGCTTTCTTT
D: .; J: TRBJ2-7; V: TRBV27; size: few; CDR3: CASSLSDSFTYEQYF; DNA: TGTGCCAGCAGTTTATCGGACAGCTTCACCTACGAGCAGTACTTC
D: TRBD1; J: TRBJ1-4; V: TRBV9; size: .; CDR3: CASSVTGIRNEKLFF; DNA: TGTGCCAGCAGCGTGACAGGGATTAGGAACGAAAAACTGTTTTTT
D: .; J: TRBJ2-3; V: TRBV18; size: .; CDR3: CASSPQESTDTQYF; DNA: TGTGCCAGCTCGCCACAGGAGAGCACAGATACGCAGTATTTT
D: TRBD1; J: TRBJ2-2; V: TRBV18; size: .; CDR3: CASSFWTGATGELFF; DNA: TGTGCCAGCTCCTTCTGGACAGGGGCCACCGGGGAGCTGTTTTTT
D: TRBD1; J: TRBJ2-3; V: TRBV7-3; size: .; CDR3: CASSSTGSPDTQYF; DNA: TGTGCCAGCAGCTCGACAGGGTCTCCAGATACGCAGTATTTT
D: .; J: TRBJ2-1; V: TRBV7-6; size: .; CDR3: CASSAQGGYNEQFF; DNA: TGTGCCAGCAGCGCCCAAGGGGGCTACAATGAGCAGTTCTTC
D: TRBD1; J: TRBJ1-2; V: TRBV7-2; size: .; CDR3: CASSLGGTVGYTF; DNA: TGTGCCAGCAGCTTAGGTGGGACAGTAGGCTACACCTTC
D: TRBD1; J: TRBJ2-3; V: TRBV7-9; size: .; CDR3: CASSRGQGDTQYF; DNA: TGTGCCAGCAGCCGGGGACAGGGAGATACGCAGTATTTT
D: .; J: TRBJ1-2; V: TRBV6-6; size: .; CDR3: CASIGNLGEYGYTF; DNA: TGTGCCAGCATCGGCAACCTAGGAGAGTATGGCTACACCTTC
D: .; J: TRBJ1-2; V: TRBV3-1/TRBV3-2; size: .; CDR3: CASSRQLGGRGNYGYTF; DNA: TGTGCCAGCAGTCGTCAACTTGGAGGGCGCGGGAACTATGGCTACACCTTC
D: .; J: TRBJ1-3; V: TRBV6-1; size: .; CDR3: CASSEIHPPGNTIYF; DNA: TGTGCCAGCAGTGAAATCCATCCCCCCGGAAACACCATATATTTT
D: .; J: TRBJ1-3; V: TRBV29-1; size: .; CDR3: CSVEAGDSPPRNTIYF; DNA: TGCAGCGTTGAAGCTGGAGACAGTCCTCCGCGAAACACCATATATTTT
D: .; J: TRBJ2-5; V: TRBV24-1; size: once; CDR3: CAPCHPGPQETQYF; DNA: TGTGCCCCGTGCCATCCAGGGCCCCAAGAGACCCAGTACTTC
D: .; J: TRBJ1-1; V: TRBV7-8; size: .; CDR3: CASSLATGTEAFF; DNA: TGTGCCAGCAGCTTAGCGACGGGCACTGAAGCTTTCTTT
D: .; J: TRBJ2-7; V: TRBV6-6; size: .; CDR3: CASSYSRAGIEQYF; DNA: TGTGCCAGCAGTTACTCGAGAGCCGGGATCGAGCAGTACTTC
D: TRBD2; J: TRBJ2-5; V: TRBV3-1/TRBV3-2; size: .; CDR3: CASSRSLAEFQETQYF; DNA: TGTGCCAGCAGCCGCAGCCTAGCGGAGTTCCAAGAGACCCAGTACTTC
D: .; J: TRBJ1-1; V: TRBV28; size: once; CDR3: CASSPYLDRSGAFF; DNA: TGTGCCAGCAGTCCCTACCTCGACAGATCCGGAGCTTTCTTT
D: .; J: TRBJ1-3; V: TRBV19; size: .; CDR3: CASMGGGFGNTIYF; DNA: TGTGCCAGTATGGGGGGGGGATTTGGAAACACCATATATTTT
D: .; J: TRBJ1-1; V: TRBV9; size: .; CDR3: CASSVTTRNTEAFF; DNA: TGTGCCAGCAGCGTAACAACAAGGAACACTGAAGCTTTCTTT
D: .; J: TRBJ2-6; V: TRBV13; size: .; CDR3: CASSYGISVTGANVLTF; DNA: TGTGCCAGCAGCTACGGGATTTCGGTGACTGGGGCCAACGTCCTGACTTTC
D: .; J: TRBJ2-5; V: TRBV30; size: once; CDR3: CAWTGPPQQETQYF; DNA: TGTGCCTGGACAGGGCCACCACAACAAGAGACCCAGTACTTC
D: TRBD1; J: TRBJ2-7; V: TRBV2; size: .; CDR3: CASKNRQGSYEQYF; DNA: TGTGCCAGCAAAAACCGACAGGGGTCCTACGAGCAGTACTTC